One and the same sample provided the 26 T cell receptor beta chains below, sequenced in a study of early T cells in non-severe SARS-CoV-2 infection. TCRdb independently ran MiXCR on the 5' RACE reads; one entry per CDR3 protein. The sample has tens of thousands of distinct CDR3 sequences, 4.5% seen once; the top ten hold 20%. The specimen was whole blood. These receptors were taken from an adult who was a healthcare worker with PCR-confirmed SARS-CoV-2 infection or an uninfected control (not recorded which).

This clonotype was seen ten or more times. The V gene is TRBV27, the J gene TRBJ2-1; 10 bases align to TRBD2. J gave up 0 bases and V 4 bases, and 6 bases lay outside the gene matches. The CDR3 consists of 17 residues. The V gene's germline CDR1 is MNHEY and CDR2 SMNVEV (reference sequence). The CDR3 region has the DNA TGTGCCAGCAGTTATCGGGCTAGCGGGAGCTCCTACAATGAGCAGTTCTTC. Translating it yields CASSYRASGSSYNEQFF.

This clonotype was seen repeatedly, ten times or more. The chain joins TRBV18 to TRBJ2-1; perhaps TRBD2 as D (6 bases). The CDR3 loop spans 13 amino acids. Trimming took 11 bases from V and 5 from J, leaving 16 bases between them. The germline gives CDR1 KGHSH, CDR2 LQKENI. CDR3 sequence (DNA): TGTGCCGGGCGGGACCCCGAAGACAATGAGCAGTTCTTC. Protein: CAGRDPEDNEQFF.

The rearrangement joins TRBV28 to TRBJ2-2; 8 bases align to TRBD1. Unmatched junction bases numbered 9, after V lost 6 bases and J lost 0 bases. Per the germline V gene, CDR1 is MDHEN and CDR2 is SYDVKM. The CDR3 totals 17 residues. The CDR3 coding sequence is TGTGCCAGCAGAAACGCCCAGGGACAGGCGAACACCGGGGAGCTGTTTTTT. It yields the protein CASRNAQGQANTGELFF.

This clonotype was counted at least ten times. V and J are TRBV4-1 and TRBJ2-2; 13 bases map to TRBD2. Germline trimming cut 1 base from V and 6 bases from J; bases unmatched to any gene: 5. Germline loops: CDR1 MGHRA, CDR2 YSYEKL. This CDR3 is 17 amino acids long. CDR3 nucleotides: TGCGCCAGCAGCCAAGTTCCGGGACTAGCGGGACCCGGGGAGCTGTTTTTT. Protein product: CASSQVPGLAGPGELFF.

This clonotype was seen many times. V gene TRBV6-2 or TRBV6-3 combines with J gene TRBJ2-6, with D tentatively TRBD1 (5 bases). The germline gives CDR1 MNHEY, CDR2 SVGEGT. The V end was cut by 8 bases, the J end by 0 bases, with 5 bases between. The CDR3 loop spans 13 amino acids. For the CDR3, the DNA is TGTGCCAGCCAGGGCTCTGGGGCCAACGTCCTGACTTTC. This codes for CASQGSGANVLTF.

The table lists this clonotype with many counts. The rearrangement links TRBV9 to TRBJ2-4; 8 bases are a match to TRBD1. J gave up 0 bases and V 0 bases, and 5 bases lay outside the gene matches. CDR1 SGDLS and CDR2 YYNGEE come from the germline V gene. The CDR3 spans 17 residues. The CDR3: CASSVGGTGQAKNIQYF. CDR3 nucleotide sequence: TGTGCCAGCAGCGTAGGGGGGACAGGCCAAGCCAAAAACATTCAGTACTTC. The full variable domain, its missing parts supplied by reference TRBV9 and TRBJ2-4, is DSGVTQTPKHLITATGQRVTLRCSPRSGDLSVYWYQQSLDQGLQFLIQYYNGEERAKGNILERFSAQQFPDLHSELNLSSLELGDSALYFCASSVGGTGQAKNIQYFGAGTRLSVL.

The sample holds many counts of this clonotype. The chain recombines TRBV7-9 with TRBJ2-3, with 7 bases lining up with TRBD2. CDR1 is SEHNR and CDR2 is FQNEAQ in the germline V gene (reference sequence). The CDR3 runs 14 residues. The V and J ends lost 2 bases and 4 bases, in that order; junction bases with no gene match: 3. Here the CDR3 reads CASSLTSGADTQYF. CDR3 DNA sequence: TGTGCCAGCAGCTTAACCAGCGGGGCAGATACGCAGTATTTT.

This clonotype was picked up many times. J is TRBJ1-2 and V is TRBV6-2 or TRBV6-3; D unresolved. The CDR3 loop spans 14 amino acids. The V end lost 8 bases, the J end lost 1 base, and 14 bases lay between the germline ends. Germline V gene sequence: CDR1 MNHEY, CDR2 SVGEGT. For the CDR3, the DNA is TGTGCCAGCGTGGGTGTCGGGATTAACTATGGCTACACCTTC. As protein: CASVGVGINYGYTF.

This clonotype showed up many times. The rearrangement uses TRBV5-1 and TRBJ2-5, with a tentative D call TRBD1 (6 bases). V lost 5 bases, J lost 3 bases, and 17 bases lay in between. The CDR3 has 15 residues. The germline V gene encodes CDR1 SGHRS and CDR2 YFSETQ. The CDR3: CASSVPGQKKETQYF. The CDR3 coding sequence is TGCGCCAGCAGTGTACCGGGACAAAAAAAAGAGACCCAGTACTTC.

The sample holds many counts of this clonotype. The J gene is TRBJ2-1, the V gene TRBV20-1, with D hard to call. V was clipped by 1 base and J by 6 bases, with 7 bases between them. CDR3 size: 12 residues. Germline CDR1 DFQATT, CDR2 SNEGSKA (reference sequence). The CDR3 protein is CSARVVSNEQFF. CDR3 in DNA: TGCAGTGCTAGAGTGGTTTCCAATGAGCAGTTCTTC.

The table lists this clonotype with a few counts. This chain uses TRBV20-1 with TRBJ2-1; 8 nucleotides line up with TRBD2. CDR1 and CDR2 from the germline V gene are DFQATT and SNEGSKA (reference sequence). J gave up 7 bases and V 0 bases, and 5 bases lay outside the gene matches. The CDR3 sequence is 14 residues long. The CDR3 nucleotides read TGCAGTGCTAGAGATAGGCTAGCGGGTAATGAGCAGTTCTTC. It translates to CSARDRLAGNEQFF.

About this clonotype: A much more abundant neighbour one base away suggests this may be a read error. CDR3: CACSSRTLAYEQYF. In DNA form, the CDR3 reads TGTGCCTGCAGTTCCAGGACTTTAGCCTACGAACAGTACTTC. The genes are TRBV28 and TRBJ2-7; D is possibly TRBD2 (5 bases). There are 14 residues in the CDR3. Germline CDR1 MDHEN, CDR2 SYDVKM.

The table lists this clonotype with many counts. V is TRBV7-6 and J is TRBJ1-2, with D unclear. The germline gives CDR1 SGHVS, CDR2 FNYEAQ. Deletions cut 5 bases from V and 4 bases from J, with 11 bases between. The length of the CDR3 is 13 residues. The CDR3 sequence: CASSLDGLYGYTF. The CDR3 bases are TGTGCCAGCAGCCTGGACGGCCTCTATGGCTACACCTTC. Looking up the rest from reference TRBV7-6 and TRBJ1-2 gives the full variable domain: GAGVSQSPRYKVTKRGQDVALRCDPISGHVSLYWYRQALGQGPEFLTYFNYEAQQDKSGLPNDRFSAERPEGSISTLTIQRTEQRDSAMYRCASSLDGLYGYTFGSGTRLTVV.

This clonotype was recorded many times. This rearrangement joins TRBV30 to TRBJ2-7, with a possible D match to TRBD1 (6 bases). The CDR3 totals 14 residues. V was clipped by 0 bases and J by 0 bases, with 9 bases between them. Germline lookup yields CDR1 GTSNPN and CDR2 SVGIG (reference sequence). The CDR3: CAWSVPGASYEQYF. As DNA, the CDR3 is TGTGCCTGGAGTGTACCAGGGGCCTCCTACGAGCAGTACTTC.

The chain uses TRBV14 and TRBJ2-4; D is tentatively TRBD1 or TRBD2 (5 bases each). Germline V gene data show CDR1 as SGHDN and CDR2 as FVKESK. There are 19 residues in the CDR3. V shed 4 bases and J shed 0 bases, with 22 bases lying between them. Written as DNA, the CDR3 is TGTGCCAGCAGCCCGTTAGTTCCGGGGCCAATTCTAGCCAAAAACATTCAGTACTTC. Encoded protein: CASSPLVPGPILAKNIQYF.

The J gene is TRBJ2-2, the V gene TRBV30; 9 bases are a match to TRBD2. The germline gives CDR1 GTSNPN, CDR2 SVGIG (reference sequence). The CDR3 loop spans 15 amino acids. J lost 1 base, V lost 5 bases, and 5 bases had no gene match. The CDR3 here is CAWGRREGNTGELFF. In DNA form, the CDR3 reads TGTGCCTGGGGAAGGCGGGAGGGGAACACCGGGGAGCTGTTTTTT.

This clonotype came up many times. J is TRBJ2-7 and V is TRBV20-1; D uncertain. V lost 3 bases and J lost 7, with 7 bases in between. CDR3 size: 10 residues. The germline V gene encodes CDR1 DFQATT and CDR2 SNEGSKA (reference sequence). CDR3 in DNA: TGCAGTGCTAGGGCCCGGGAGCAGTACTTC. Amino acids: CSARAREQYF.

The V and J genes are TRBV20-1 and TRBJ2-3; weak D call: TRBD2 (6 bases). With 3 bases removed from V and 6 bases from J, the gap between germline ends came to 16 bases. CDR1 and CDR2 (germline): DFQATT, SNEGSKA (reference sequence). There are 14 residues in the CDR3. The CDR3 sequence: CSARPAEGTDTQYF. As DNA, the CDR3 is TGCAGTGCTAGGCCCGCGGAGGGGACGGATACGCAGTATTTT.

This clonotype was found many times. This chain uses TRBV25-1 with TRBJ2-3, with TRBD2 matching over 9 bases. With V trimmed by 3 bases and J by 0 bases, 10 bases remained unmatched. Per the germline V gene, CDR1 is MGHDK and CDR2 is SYGVNS. The length of the CDR3 is 18 residues. Here the CDR3 DNA reads TGTGCCAGCAGTGAGAGGCGGGAGGGTGCTTTGAGCACAGATACGCAGTATTTT. Amino acids: CASSERREGALSTDTQYF.

This clonotype was recorded at least ten times. The J gene is TRBJ2-2, the V gene TRBV28; no firm D call. Germline V gene sequence: CDR1 MDHEN, CDR2 SYDVKM. V shed 4 bases and J shed 2 bases, with 11 bases lying between them. This CDR3 has 15 amino acids. The CDR3 nucleotides read TGTGCCAGCAGTTCCCTCCCCCTTAACACCGGGGAGCTGTTTTTT. It is translated as CASSSLPLNTGELFF.

This clonotype came up many times. The rearrangement uses TRBV4-1 and TRBJ2-1; TRBD2 agrees at 11 bases. Per germline, CDR1 MGHRA and CDR2 YSYEKL. The CDR3 runs to 16 residues. V shed 2 bases, J shed 4 bases, and the junction held 4 bases outside the gene matches. This CDR3 is CASSQPGLAEYNEQFF. The CDR3 nucleotides are TGCGCCAGCAGCCAACCGGGACTAGCGGAATACAATGAGCAGTTCTTC.

This clonotype was counted ten times or more. This chain uses TRBV9 with TRBJ2-5; 8 positions agree with TRBD2. The germline gives CDR1 SGDLS, CDR2 YYNGEE. The CDR3 is made up of 15 amino acids. Unmatched junction bases numbered 11, after V lost 3 bases and J lost 7 bases. In nucleotides, the CDR3 is TGTGCCAGCAGCGGGACCGGGACTAGTGGCGGGACCCAGTACTTC. Translation: CASSGTGTSGGTQYF.

The CDR3 sequence: CASSFSWQVAYEQYF. The CDR3 DNA is TGTGCCAGCAGTTTTTCATGGCAGGTGGCCTACGAGCAGTACTTC. The V gene is TRBV28, the J gene TRBJ2-7; D gene unclear. CDR1 is MDHEN, CDR2 SYDVKM, per germline. CDR3 length equals 15 residues. Trimming removed 3 bases from V and 2 bases from J, with 14 bases in between.

V and J are TRBV5-1 and TRBJ2-5; no definite D call. Germline lookup yields CDR1 SGHRS and CDR2 YFSETQ. V was cut by 4 bases and J by 0 bases, with 7 bases left in between. CDR3 length: 13 residues. The chain's CDR3 is CASSLPDQETQYF. The CDR3 DNA reads as TGCGCCAGCAGCCTACCTGACCAAGAGACCCAGTACTTC.

In its sample, this clonotype was seen many times. The rearrangement links TRBV10-3 to TRBJ2-7; D unclear. Trimming stripped 3 bases from V and 7 bases from J, with 7 bases between. Germline-derived CDR1 and CDR2 are ENHRY and SYGVKD. This CDR3 has 11 amino acids. The CDR3: CAISEIGEQYF. The CDR3 DNA sequence: TGTGCCATCAGTGAAATAGGGGAGCAGTACTTC.

At least ten counts were recorded for this clonotype. The CDR3 bases are TGCGCCAGCAGTCGGGGTCAGGCCTCCTACGAGCAGTACTTC. This translates into CASSRGQASYEQYF. The chain links TRBV23-1 to TRBJ2-7; D remains ambiguous. Being an ORF, TRBV23-1 has a function that is uncertain. The CDR3 is 14 residues long. V was pared by 4 bases and J by 0 bases, with 10 bases between.